The source of this T cell receptor (beta chain) is a study of graft-versus-host responses after intestinal transplantation. Study-level background: Those transplanted obtained multivisceral, liver-intestinal, or isolated intestinal grafts. The study gave all recipients anti-thymocyte globulin induction, then tacrolimus and steroids for approximately three years.

Of note for this clone: The antigen remains undetermined.

Overall study findings and caveats: Within allografts, high graft-versus-host to host-versus-graft clonal ratios were seen among patients with graft-donor T cell macrochimerism.

Data came from immunoSEQ multiplex PCR; TCRdb stores just in-frame clones and leaves some out. The table has 75,000 to 100,000 clones, 86% seen once; the top ten hold roughly 1.4%. The specimen comprised PBMCs, sampled 255 days after intestinal transplant. This TCR was recovered from a human patient who received an intestinal transplant, so some T cells may come from the graft donor.

The chain's CDR3 is CASSSQDRGHGYGYTF. CDR3 nucleotides: TGTGCCAGCAGTTCTCAGGACAGGGGGCATGGCTATGGCTACACCTTC. The chain has TRBV7-9 and TRBJ1-2; 11 positions match TRBD1. V lost 6 bases, J lost 4 bases, and 10 bases stayed unmatched. This CDR3 comprises 16 residues. Germline V CDR1 and CDR2: SEHNR, FQNEAQ (reference sequence). The whole variable domain, remainder taken from reference TRBV7-9 and TRBJ1-2, is DTGVSQNPRHKITKRGQNVTFRCDPISEHNRLYWYRQTLGQGPEFLTYFQNEAQLEKSRLLSDRFSAERPKGSFSTLEIQRTEQGDSAMYLCASSSQDRGHGYGYTFGSGTRLTVV.